The clone carrying this T cell receptor (beta chain) came up a few times. The antigen is unknown. These data originate in a study of response to subunit inactivated influenza vaccine. General study findings and limits: The authors put forward the suggestion that each seasonal influenza vaccination may bring in only a limited number of new T cells.

Germline CDR1 is GTSNPN and CDR2 is SVGIG (reference sequence). The CDR3 runs to 14 residues. With 4 bases removed from V and 5 bases from J, the gap between germline ends came to 12 bases. TCRdb reprocessed the RT-PCR reads via MiXCR and lists one record per CDR3 protein. The profile shows 650,000 or so distinct CDR3 sequences, 13% to 15% of them singletons. The source of this sequence is a man aged 50-60 years who received an inactivated influenza vaccine. V usage is TRBV30 and J usage is TRBJ1-6; D not resolved. This material consisted of PBMCs from blood, taken approximately 15 days before vaccination. CDR3 DNA: TGTGCCTGGACCCGGTGGGCAAATAATTCACCCCTCCACTTT. Protein sequence: CAWTRWANNSPLHF.